The rows below give T cell receptor beta chains drawn from one sample of a study of T cell responses to AZD1222 COVID-19 vaccine. Measured with immunoSEQ multiplex PCR; TCRdb has only the in-frame clones, and not every one. In the table there are 140,000 to 150,000 clones, roughly 88% of which are singletons. Sequencing used peripheral blood, obtained 28 days after the second AZD1222 dose. Receptors originate from an adult who received the AZD1222 COVID-19 vaccine. Each CDR3 is given with its conserved first and last residue. D genes are given only for firm matches. Size is stated for part of the rows, as once, few or many counts, or as a class when the clone is expanded.

J gene: TRBJ2-5
D gene: NA
clone size: NA
V gene: TRBV5-1
CDR3 DNA: TGCGCCAGCAGTCACCGACCAGAACCTCCAGAGACCCAGTACTTC
CDR3 protein: CASSHRPEPPETQYF

J gene: TRBJ1-2
D gene: NA
clone size: NA
V gene: TRBV13
CDR3 DNA: TGTGCCAGCACAATTGGCAGAGTTAACTATGGCTACACCTTC
CDR3 protein: CASTIGRVNYGYTF

J gene: TRBJ2-7
D gene: NA
clone size: NA
V gene: TRBV7-9
CDR3 DNA: TGTGCCAGCAGCTTAGCGTCTGTAGGGGTGTTAGAGCAGTACTTC
CDR3 protein: CASSLASVGVLEQYF

J gene: TRBJ1-1
D gene: TRBD1
clone size: NA
V gene: TRBV10-3
CDR3 DNA: TGTGCCATCAGTCAGGGGGTTAGCACTGAAGCTTTCTTT
CDR3 protein: CAISQGVSTEAFF

J gene: TRBJ1-2
D gene: TRBD1
clone size: NA
V gene: TRBV27
CDR3 DNA: TGTGCCAGCAGTCCCACAGGGGTCTATGGCTACACCTTC
CDR3 protein: CASSPTGVYGYTF

J gene: TRBJ2-3
D gene: NA
clone size: NA
V gene: TRBV6-2/TRBV6-3
CDR3 DNA: TGTGCCAGCAGTTACGGGGAGTCCGGAGATACGCAGTATTTT
CDR3 protein: CASSYGESGDTQYF

J gene: TRBJ1-3
D gene: NA
clone size: NA
V gene: TRBV19
CDR3 DNA: TGTGCCAGTAGTATAGACCACGGCGTTTCGGCCACTGGAAACACCATATATTTT
CDR3 protein: CASSIDHGVSATGNTIYF

J gene: TRBJ2-7
D gene: NA
clone size: NA
V gene: TRBV7-8
CDR3 DNA: TGTGCCAGCAGCCCTCACTACGAGCAGTACTTC
CDR3 protein: CASSPHYEQYF

J gene: TRBJ2-7
D gene: TRBD1
clone size: NA
V gene: TRBV5-6
CDR3 DNA: TGTGCCAGCAGCTTACAGGGGCCGCGGGACGAGCAGTACTTC
CDR3 protein: CASSLQGPRDEQYF

J gene: TRBJ2-7
D gene: NA
clone size: once
V gene: TRBV6-6
CDR3 DNA: TGTGCCAGCAGACCCGAGGGGAAAAAGATGTACGAGCAGTACTTC
CDR3 protein: CASRPEGKKMYEQYF

J gene: TRBJ2-7
D gene: NA
clone size: once
V gene: TRBV6-6
CDR3 DNA: TGTGCCAGCAGTTACTCGGGACAAGGCTACGAGCAGTACTTC
CDR3 protein: CASSYSGQGYEQYF

J gene: TRBJ1-2
D gene: TRBD1
clone size: NA
V gene: TRBV19
CDR3 DNA: TGTGCCAGTACGACGGGACAGGGATATGGCTACACCTTC
CDR3 protein: CASTTGQGYGYTF

J gene: TRBJ2-7
D gene: NA
clone size: NA
V gene: TRBV4-2
CDR3 DNA: TGTGCCAGCAGCCAGTTCCACTCTTACGGCAGCTCCCCCTACGAGCAGTACTTC
CDR3 protein: CASSQFHSYGSSPYEQYF

J gene: TRBJ2-3
D gene: NA
clone size: NA
V gene: TRBV4-1
CDR3 DNA: TGCGCCAGCAGCCAAATTAGTCAGAGGAGCACAGATACGCAGTATTTT
CDR3 protein: CASSQISQRSTDTQYF

J gene: TRBJ2-7
D gene: TRBD1
clone size: NA
V gene: TRBV3-1/TRBV3-2
CDR3 DNA: TGTGCCAGCAGCCAAACCCGACAGGGCCCCTACGAGCAGTACTTC
CDR3 protein: CASSQTRQGPYEQYF

J gene: TRBJ1-1
D gene: NA
clone size: NA
V gene: TRBV19
CDR3 DNA: TGTGCCAGTAGCCGCTCTCAGGCTGTAGGTGAAGCTTTCTTT
CDR3 protein: CASSRSQAVGEAFF

J gene: TRBJ2-1
D gene: NA
clone size: NA
V gene: TRBV12-3/TRBV12-4
CDR3 DNA: TGTGCCAGCAGCACGAGGGCGGAGCAGTTCTTC
CDR3 protein: CASSTRAEQFF

J gene: TRBJ1-2
D gene: TRBD1
clone size: once
V gene: TRBV9
CDR3 DNA: TGTGCCAGCAGCGCGGGGGGACAGGGCCGTAACTATGGCTACACCTTC
CDR3 protein: CASSAGGQGRNYGYTF

J gene: TRBJ1-1
D gene: NA
clone size: NA
V gene: TRBV6-2/TRBV6-3
CDR3 DNA: TGTGCCAGCAGTTATTGGGGGAACACTGAAGCTTTCTTT
CDR3 protein: CASSYWGNTEAFF

J gene: TRBJ2-7
D gene: NA
clone size: NA
V gene: TRBV27
CDR3 DNA: TGTGCCAGCAGTCCCGGGACTCGCTCCTACGAGCAGTACTTC
CDR3 protein: CASSPGTRSYEQYF

J gene: TRBJ1-3
D gene: NA
clone size: NA
V gene: TRBV12-5
CDR3 DNA: TGTGCTAGTGGTTTCATTGGACAGGGAAACACCATATATTTT
CDR3 protein: CASGFIGQGNTIYF

J gene: TRBJ2-1
D gene: TRBD1
clone size: NA
V gene: TRBV6-4
CDR3 DNA: TGTGCCAGCAGTGACCCTCCCCCGGGCGGACAGGTCGATGAGCAGTTCTTC
CDR3 protein: CASSDPPPGGQVDEQFF